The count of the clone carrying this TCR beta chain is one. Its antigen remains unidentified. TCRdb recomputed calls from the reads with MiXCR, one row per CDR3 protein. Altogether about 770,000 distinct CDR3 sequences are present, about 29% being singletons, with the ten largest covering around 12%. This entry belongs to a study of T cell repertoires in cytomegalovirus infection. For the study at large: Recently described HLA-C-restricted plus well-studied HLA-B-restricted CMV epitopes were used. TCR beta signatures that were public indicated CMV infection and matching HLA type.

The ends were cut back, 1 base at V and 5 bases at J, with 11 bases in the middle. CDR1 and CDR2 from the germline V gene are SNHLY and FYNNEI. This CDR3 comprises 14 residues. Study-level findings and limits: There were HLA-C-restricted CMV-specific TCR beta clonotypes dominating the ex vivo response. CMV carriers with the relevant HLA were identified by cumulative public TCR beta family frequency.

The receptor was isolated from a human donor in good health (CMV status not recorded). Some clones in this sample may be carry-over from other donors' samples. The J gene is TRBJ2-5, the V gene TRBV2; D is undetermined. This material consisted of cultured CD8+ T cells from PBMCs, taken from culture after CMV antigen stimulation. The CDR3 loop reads CASSEGQARETQYF. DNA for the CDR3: TGTGCCAGCAGTGAAGGGCAGGCCAGGGAGACCCAGTACTTC.